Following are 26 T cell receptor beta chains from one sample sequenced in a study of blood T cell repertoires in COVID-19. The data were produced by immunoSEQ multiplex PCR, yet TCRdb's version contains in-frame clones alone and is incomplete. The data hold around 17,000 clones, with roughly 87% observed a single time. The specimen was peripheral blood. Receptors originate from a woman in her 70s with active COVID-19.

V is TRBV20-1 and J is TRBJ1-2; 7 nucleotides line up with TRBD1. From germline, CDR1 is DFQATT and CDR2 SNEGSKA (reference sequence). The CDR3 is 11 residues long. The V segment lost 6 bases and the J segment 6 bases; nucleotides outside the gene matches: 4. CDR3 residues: CSALRGDGYTF. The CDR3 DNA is TGCAGTGCACTCAGGGGGGATGGCTACACCTTC.

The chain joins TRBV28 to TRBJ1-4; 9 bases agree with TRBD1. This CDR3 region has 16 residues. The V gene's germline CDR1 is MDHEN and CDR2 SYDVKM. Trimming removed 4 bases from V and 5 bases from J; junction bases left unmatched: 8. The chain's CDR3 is CASSSRQGGSNEKLFF. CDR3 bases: TGTGCCAGCAGTTCCCGACAGGGGGGGTCAAATGAAAAACTGTTTTTT. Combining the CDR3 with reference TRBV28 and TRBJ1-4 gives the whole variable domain DVKVTQSSRYLVKRTGEKVFLECVQDMDHENMFWYRQDPGLGLRLIYFSYDVKMKEKGDIPEGYSVSREKKERFSLILESASTNQTSMYLCASSSRQGGSNEKLFFGSGTQLSVL.

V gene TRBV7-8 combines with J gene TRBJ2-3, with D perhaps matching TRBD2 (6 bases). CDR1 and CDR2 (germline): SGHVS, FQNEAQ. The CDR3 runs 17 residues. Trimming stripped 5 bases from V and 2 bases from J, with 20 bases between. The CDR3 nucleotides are TGTGCCAGCAGCCCCCCACTACTCGGGAGCTTCACAGATACGCAGTATTTT. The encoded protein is CASSPPLLGSFTDTQYF.

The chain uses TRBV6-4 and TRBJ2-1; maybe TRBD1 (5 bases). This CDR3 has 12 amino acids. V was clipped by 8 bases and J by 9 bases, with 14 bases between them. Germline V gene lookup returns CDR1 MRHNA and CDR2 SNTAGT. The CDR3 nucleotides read TGTGCCAGCGGGGCTAGTGTCGGTGAGCAGTTCTTC. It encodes CASGASVGEQFF.

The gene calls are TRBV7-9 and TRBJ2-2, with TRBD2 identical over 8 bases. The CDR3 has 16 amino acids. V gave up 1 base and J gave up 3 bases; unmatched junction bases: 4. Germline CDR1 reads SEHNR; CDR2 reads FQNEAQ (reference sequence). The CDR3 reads CASSLGEAGDTGELFF. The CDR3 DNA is TGTGCCAGCAGCTTAGGGGAAGCGGGGGACACCGGGGAGCTGTTTTTT.

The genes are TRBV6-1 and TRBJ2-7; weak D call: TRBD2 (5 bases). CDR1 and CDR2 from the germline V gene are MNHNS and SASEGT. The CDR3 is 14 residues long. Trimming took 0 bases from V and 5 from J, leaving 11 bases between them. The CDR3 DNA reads TGTGCCAGCAGTGAAGCCGAGGGCCCGGACGAGCAGTACTTC. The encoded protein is CASSEAEGPDEQYF.

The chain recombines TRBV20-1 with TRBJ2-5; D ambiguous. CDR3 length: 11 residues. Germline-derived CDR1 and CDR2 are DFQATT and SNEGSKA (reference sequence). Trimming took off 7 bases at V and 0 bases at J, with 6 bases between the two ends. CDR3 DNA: TGCAGTGGTCAGTACCAAGAGACCCAGTACTTC. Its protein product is CSGQYQETQYF.

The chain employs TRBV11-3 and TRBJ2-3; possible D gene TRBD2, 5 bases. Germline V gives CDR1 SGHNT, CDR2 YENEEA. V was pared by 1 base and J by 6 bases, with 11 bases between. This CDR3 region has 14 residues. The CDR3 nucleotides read TGTGCCAGCAGCTTAGGACGCGGGTCCGATACGCAGTATTTT. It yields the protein CASSLGRGSDTQYF. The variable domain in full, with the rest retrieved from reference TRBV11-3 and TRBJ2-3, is EAGVVQSPRYKIIEKKQPVAFWCNPISGHNTLYWYLQNLGQGPELLIRYENEEAVDDSQLPKDRFSAERLKGVDSTLKIQPAELGDSAVYLCASSLGRGSDTQYFGPGTRLTVL.

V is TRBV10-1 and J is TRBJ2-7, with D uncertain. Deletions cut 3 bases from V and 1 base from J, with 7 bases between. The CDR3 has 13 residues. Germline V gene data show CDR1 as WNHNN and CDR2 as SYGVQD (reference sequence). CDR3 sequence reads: CASSETRSYEQYF. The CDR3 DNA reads TGCGCCAGCAGTGAAACGAGGTCCTACGAGCAGTACTTC.

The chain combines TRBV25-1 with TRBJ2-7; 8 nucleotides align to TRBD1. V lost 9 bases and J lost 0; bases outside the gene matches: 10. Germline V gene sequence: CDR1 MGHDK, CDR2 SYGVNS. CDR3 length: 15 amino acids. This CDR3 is CASSSTGGHSYEQYF. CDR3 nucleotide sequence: TGTGCCAGTTCATCAACAGGGGGTCACTCCTACGAGCAGTACTTC.

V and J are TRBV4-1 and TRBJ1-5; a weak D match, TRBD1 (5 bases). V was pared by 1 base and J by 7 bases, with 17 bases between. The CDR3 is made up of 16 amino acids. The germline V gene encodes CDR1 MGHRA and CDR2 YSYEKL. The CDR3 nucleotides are TGCGCCAGCAGCCAAGTAATCGGCAGGGCTAACCAGCCCCAGCATTTT. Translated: CASSQVIGRANQPQHF.

CDR3 nucleotides: TGTGCCAGCACCGTAGAGGGTAACTCTGGGGCCAACGTCCTGACTTTC. Translation gives CASTVEGNSGANVLTF. V and J are TRBV28 and TRBJ2-6; D might be TRBD2 (5 bases). Trimming pared 7 bases from V and 0 bases from J, leaving 13 bases between. CDR1 and CDR2 from the germline V gene are MDHEN and SYDVKM. This CDR3 has 16 residues.

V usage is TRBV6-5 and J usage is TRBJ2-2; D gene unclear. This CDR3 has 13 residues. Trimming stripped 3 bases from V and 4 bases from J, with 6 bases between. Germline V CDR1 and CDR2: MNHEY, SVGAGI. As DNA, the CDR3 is TGTGCCAGCAGTTATACAGCCACCGGGGAGCTGTTTTTT. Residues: CASSYTATGELFF.

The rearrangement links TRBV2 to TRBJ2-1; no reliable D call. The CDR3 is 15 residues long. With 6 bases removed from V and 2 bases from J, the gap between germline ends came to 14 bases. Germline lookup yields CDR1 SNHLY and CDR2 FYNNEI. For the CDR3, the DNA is TGTGCCAGCAGCGTTCTAGTATCTCCCTACAATGAGCAGTTCTTC. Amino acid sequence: CASSVLVSPYNEQFF.

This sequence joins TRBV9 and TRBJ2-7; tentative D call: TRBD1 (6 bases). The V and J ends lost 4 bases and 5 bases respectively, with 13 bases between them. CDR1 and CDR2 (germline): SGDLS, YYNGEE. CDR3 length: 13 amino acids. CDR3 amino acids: CASSYQDSHEQYF. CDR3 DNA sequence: TGTGCCAGCAGCTATCAGGACAGCCACGAGCAGTACTTC. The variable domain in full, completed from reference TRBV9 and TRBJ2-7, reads DSGVTQTPKHLITATGQRVTLRCSPRSGDLSVYWYQQSLDQGLQFLIQYYNGEERAKGNILERFSAQQFPDLHSELNLSSLELGDSALYFCASSYQDSHEQYFGPGTRLTVT.

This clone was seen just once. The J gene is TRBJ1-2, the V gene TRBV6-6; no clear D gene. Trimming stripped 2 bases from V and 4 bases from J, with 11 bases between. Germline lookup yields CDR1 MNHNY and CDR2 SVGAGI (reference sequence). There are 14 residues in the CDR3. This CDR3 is CASSYGETSYGYTF. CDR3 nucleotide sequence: TGTGCCAGCAGTTACGGGGAGACCAGCTATGGCTACACCTTC.

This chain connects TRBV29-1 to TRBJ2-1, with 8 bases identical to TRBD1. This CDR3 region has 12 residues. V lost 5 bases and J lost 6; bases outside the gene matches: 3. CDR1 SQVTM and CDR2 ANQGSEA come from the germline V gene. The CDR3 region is CSVWTGTNEQFF. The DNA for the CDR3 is TGCAGCGTTTGGACAGGGACCAATGAGCAGTTCTTC.

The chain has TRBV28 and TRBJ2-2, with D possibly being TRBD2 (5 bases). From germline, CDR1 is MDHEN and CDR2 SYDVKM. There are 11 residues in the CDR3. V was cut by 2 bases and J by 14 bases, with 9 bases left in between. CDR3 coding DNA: TGTGCCAGCAGTTTAGAGGGTTTACTGTTTTTT. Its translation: CASSLEGLLFF. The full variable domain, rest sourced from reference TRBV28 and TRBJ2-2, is DVKVTQSSRYLVKRTGEKVFLECVQDMDHENMFWYRQDPGLGLRLIYFSYDVKMKEKGDIPEGYSVSREKKERFSLILESASTNQTSMYLCASSLEGLLFFGEGSRLTVL.

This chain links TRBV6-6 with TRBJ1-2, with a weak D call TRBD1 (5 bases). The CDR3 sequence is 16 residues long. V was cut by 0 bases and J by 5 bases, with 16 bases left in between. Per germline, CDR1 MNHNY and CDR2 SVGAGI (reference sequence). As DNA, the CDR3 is TGTGCCAGCAGTTACTCCAGTACAGGTGGGAGGTATGGCTACACCTTC. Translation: CASSYSSTGGRYGYTF.

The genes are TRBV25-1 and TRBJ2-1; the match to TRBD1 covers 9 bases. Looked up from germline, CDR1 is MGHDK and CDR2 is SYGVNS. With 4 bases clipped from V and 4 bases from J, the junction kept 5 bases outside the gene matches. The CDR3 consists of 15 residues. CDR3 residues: CASSADRGNYNEQFF. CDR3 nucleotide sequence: TGTGCCAGCAGTGCGGACAGGGGAAATTACAATGAGCAGTTCTTC.

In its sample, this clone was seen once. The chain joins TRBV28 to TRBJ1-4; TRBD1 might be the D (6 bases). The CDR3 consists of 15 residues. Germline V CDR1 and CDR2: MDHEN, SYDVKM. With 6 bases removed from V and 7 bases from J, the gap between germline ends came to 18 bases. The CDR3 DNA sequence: TGTGCCAGCAGCCCCGGGACACTTCGGGGTGAAAAACTGTTTTTT. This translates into CASSPGTLRGEKLFF. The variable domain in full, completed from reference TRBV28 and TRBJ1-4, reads DVKVTQSSRYLVKRTGEKVFLECVQDMDHENMFWYRQDPGLGLRLIYFSYDVKMKEKGDIPEGYSVSREKKERFSLILESASTNQTSMYLCASSPGTLRGEKLFFGSGTQLSVL.

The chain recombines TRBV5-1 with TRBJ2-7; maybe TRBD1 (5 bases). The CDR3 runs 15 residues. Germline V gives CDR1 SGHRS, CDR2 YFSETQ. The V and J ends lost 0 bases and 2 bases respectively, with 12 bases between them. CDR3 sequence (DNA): TGCGCCAGCAGCTTGGGGGCAGGGCGCCCCTACGAGCAGTACTTC. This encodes CASSLGAGRPYEQYF.

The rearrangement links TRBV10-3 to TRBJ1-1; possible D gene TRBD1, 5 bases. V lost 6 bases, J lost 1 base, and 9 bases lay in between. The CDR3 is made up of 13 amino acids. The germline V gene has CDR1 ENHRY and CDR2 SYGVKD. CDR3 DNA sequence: TGTGCCATCAGCCCCGACAGGAACACTGAAGCTTTCTTT. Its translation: CAISPDRNTEAFF.

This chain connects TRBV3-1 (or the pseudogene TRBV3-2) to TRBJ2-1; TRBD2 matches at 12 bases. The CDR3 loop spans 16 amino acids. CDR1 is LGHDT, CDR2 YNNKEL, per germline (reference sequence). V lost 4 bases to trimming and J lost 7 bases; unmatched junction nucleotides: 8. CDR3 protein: CASSLGTGTSGNEQFF. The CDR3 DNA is TGTGCCAGCAGCCTCGGTACCGGGACTAGCGGGAATGAGCAGTTCTTC.

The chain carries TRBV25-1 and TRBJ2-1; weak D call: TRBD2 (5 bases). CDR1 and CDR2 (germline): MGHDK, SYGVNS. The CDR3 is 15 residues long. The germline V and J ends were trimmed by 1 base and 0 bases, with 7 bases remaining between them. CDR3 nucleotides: TGTGCCAGCAGTGAATCACTAGGCTCCTACAATGAGCAGTTCTTC. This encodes CASSESLGSYNEQFF.

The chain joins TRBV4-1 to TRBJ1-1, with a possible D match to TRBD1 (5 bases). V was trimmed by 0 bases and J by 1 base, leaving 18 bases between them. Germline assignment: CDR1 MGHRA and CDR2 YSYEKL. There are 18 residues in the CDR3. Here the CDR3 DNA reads TGCGCCAGCAGCCAAGATAGGACGGCACAGGCCCGGAACACTGAAGCTTTCTTT. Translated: CASSQDRTAQARNTEAFF.